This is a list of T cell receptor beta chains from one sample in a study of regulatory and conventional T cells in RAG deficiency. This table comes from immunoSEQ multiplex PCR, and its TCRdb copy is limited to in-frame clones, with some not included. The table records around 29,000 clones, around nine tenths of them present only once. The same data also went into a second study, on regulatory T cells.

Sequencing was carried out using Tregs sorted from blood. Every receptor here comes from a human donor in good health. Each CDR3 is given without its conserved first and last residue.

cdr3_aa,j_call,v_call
AWSAGTAIMNTEAF,TRBJ1-1,TRBV30
ASSLYTSGVGKNIQY,TRBJ2-4,TRBV4-1
ASRGQSNTIY,TRBJ1-3,TRBV19
ASRDRGLNNEKLF,TRBJ1-4,TRBV2
ASSLSPNQPQH,TRBJ1-5,TRBV5-1
ASSLSYGYT,TRBJ1-2,TRBV28
ASSLFGGQGASSYNSPLH,TRBJ1-6,TRBV5-5
ASSLMGMGGTQY,TRBJ2-3,TRBV28
ASHGQTNTEAF,TRBJ1-1,TRBV5-1
AWRRSSGNTIY,TRBJ1-3,TRBV30
AISRNTGELF,TRBJ2-2,TRBV19
ASSLRQTAYEQY,TRBJ2-7,TRBV13
ASSSQGQDGYT,TRBJ1-2,TRBV10-2
ASSPYPGDTIY,TRBJ1-3,TRBV7-3
ASSLTGQASYEQY,TRBJ2-7,TRBV5-1
ASTRTSGVNNEQF,TRBJ2-1,TRBV2
ASSIDKVGGKSPLH,TRBJ1-6,TRBV19
ASSRHGQGGTYGYT,TRBJ1-2,TRBV7-3
ATSSHQNTEAF,TRBJ1-1,TRBV15
ASGLLQGREQPQH,TRBJ1-5,TRBV12-5
ATKKFANTGELF,TRBJ2-2,TRBV28
ASSGARDRLSAKLF,TRBJ1-4,TRBV19
ASSVNNIKEQY,TRBJ2-7,TRBV19
ASSLGPGTGKIYEQY,TRBJ2-7,TRBV11-2
ASSYRGPGIAKNIQY,TRBJ2-4,TRBV7-2
ASSHRATGELF,TRBJ2-2,TRBV18
ASSGQGLNTEAF,TRBJ1-1,TRBV6-1
ASSIVGRFEAF,TRBJ1-1,TRBV19
ASSIRLSGEQY,TRBJ2-7,TRBV19
ASSNGAGPPYEQY,TRBJ2-7,TRBV21-1
ASAGGTNEKLF,TRBJ1-4,TRBV5-1
ASGGYT,TRBJ1-2,TRBV6-1
ASSAQGARNTIY,TRBJ1-3,TRBV9
ASSLDRGHAGELF,TRBJ2-2,TRBV5-4
ASSLEAGPTDTQY,TRBJ2-3,TRBV5-1
ASSPRRNTIY,TRBJ1-3,TRBV6-5
ASRERRSAKNIQY,TRBJ2-4,TRBV6-5
ASSPTTGTLGVSGANVLT,TRBJ2-6,TRBV9
AWGRDSNQPQH,TRBJ1-5,TRBV30
ASLGQLGETQY,TRBJ2-5,TRBV28
ASSLSSGTYNEQF,TRBJ2-1,TRBV5-1